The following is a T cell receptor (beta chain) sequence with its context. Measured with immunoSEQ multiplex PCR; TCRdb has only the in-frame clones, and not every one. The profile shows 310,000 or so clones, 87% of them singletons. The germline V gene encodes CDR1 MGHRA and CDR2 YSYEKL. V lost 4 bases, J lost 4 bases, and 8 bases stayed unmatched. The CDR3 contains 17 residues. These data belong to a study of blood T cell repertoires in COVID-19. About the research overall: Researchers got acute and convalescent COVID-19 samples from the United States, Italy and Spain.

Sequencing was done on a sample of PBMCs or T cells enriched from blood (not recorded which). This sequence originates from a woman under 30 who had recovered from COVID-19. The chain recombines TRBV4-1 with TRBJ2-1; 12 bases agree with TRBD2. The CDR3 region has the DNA TGCGCCAGCAGCCCCCGACTAGCGGGAGATGGGTACAATGAGCAGTTCTTC. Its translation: CASSPRLAGDGYNEQFF.